Following are 27 T cell receptor beta chains from one sample sequenced in a study of beta chain features in type 1 diabetes. Study-level points and caveats: For Type 1 diabetes patients, all four CD4+ subsets carried TCRB CDR3s that were moderately but significantly shorter.

Antigens for these TCRs are unknown. Expressed TCRB transcripts were sequenced after all isolated RNA was converted to cDNA. The method was immunoSEQ multiplex PCR; TCRdb's version includes in-frame clones alone and lacks a portion of them. The profile shows about 710,000 clones, over 12% of them singletons. Sequencing input: naive CD4+ T cells from blood. The receptors here all came from a man aged 18 to 35 with type 1 diabetes.

In its sample, this clone was seen a few times. The V and J genes are TRBV7-9 and TRBJ2-1; possible D gene TRBD1, 6 bases. CDR3 length equals 15 residues. Per the germline V gene, CDR1 is SEHNR and CDR2 is FQNEAQ (reference sequence). V was clipped by 3 bases and J by 7 bases, with 16 bases between them. The CDR3 loop is CASSFRDTSRNEQFF. The CDR3 bases are TGTGCCAGCAGCTTCCGGGACACTTCTCGGAATGAGCAGTTCTTC.

This chain links TRBV27 with TRBJ2-7, with TRBD1 matching 12 bases. The CDR3 consists of 16 residues. The germline gives CDR1 MNHEY, CDR2 SMNVEV (reference sequence). V lost 8 bases and J lost 5; bases outside the gene matches: 13. CDR3 coding DNA: TGTGCCAGCTCCCTCCGGGGACAGGGGGCAATCGACGAGCAGTACTTC. It codes for CASSLRGQGAIDEQYF.

V usage is TRBV6-1 and J usage is TRBJ2-3; TRBD2 matches at 14 bases. From germline, CDR1 is MNHNS and CDR2 SASEGT. CDR3 length: 17 amino acids. V shed 4 bases, J shed 4 bases, and the junction held 7 bases outside the gene matches. CDR3: CASSARTSGGYADTQYF. The CDR3 DNA follows: TGTGCCAGCAGTGCGAGGACTAGCGGGGGGTACGCAGATACGCAGTATTTT.

This chain uses TRBV5-4 with TRBJ1-2; unclear D gene. The CDR3 sequence is 16 residues long. Per the germline V gene, CDR1 is SGHNT and CDR2 is YYREEE (reference sequence). V gave up 4 bases and J gave up 3 bases, with 19 bases separating them. CDR3 region: CASSPDEGLGDYGYTF. DNA of the CDR3: TGTGCCAGCAGCCCCGACGAGGGCTTGGGCGACTATGGCTACACCTTC.

The V and J genes are TRBV30 and TRBJ2-7; perhaps D is TRBD1 or TRBD2 (5 bases each). Germline CDR1 GTSNPN, CDR2 SVGIG (reference sequence). The CDR3 length is 16 residues. Trimming removed 3 bases from V and 3 bases from J, with 21 bases in between. Here the CDR3 reads CAWSPGWGSGSYEQYF. DNA of the CDR3: TGTGCCTGGAGCCCAGGCTGGGGGTCGGGTAGCTACGAGCAGTACTTC.

This clone was detected only once. The chain recombines TRBV5-1 with TRBJ2-3; tentative D call: TRBD2 (6 bases). CDR3 length: 15 amino acids. The V gene's germline CDR1 is SGHRS and CDR2 YFSETQ. Trimming removed 4 bases at V and 2 bases at J, with 14 bases between. The CDR3 loop is CASSPEGSNTDTQYF. In DNA, the CDR3 is TGCGCCAGCAGCCCGGAGGGGAGTAACACAGATACGCAGTATTTT.

This clone was observed a few times. The chain recombines TRBV5-7 with TRBJ1-4; D unclear. TRBV5-7 is an open reading frame whose function is uncertain. The CDR3 contains 17 residues. With 0 bases removed from V and 7 bases from J, the gap between germline ends came to 19 bases. CDR3 sequence (DNA): TGTGCCAGCAGCTTGGAGGCCGAGGGATGGGTGATTGAAAAACTGTTTTTT. It translates to CASSLEAEGWVIEKLFF.

The J gene is TRBJ2-7, the V gene TRBV25-1, with a possible D match to TRBD2 (6 bases). The CDR3 extends over 14 amino acids. Germline V CDR1 and CDR2: MGHDK, SYGVNS. Trimming removed 3 bases at V and 5 bases at J, with 14 bases between. The CDR3 reads CASSDWGEGDEQYF. The DNA for the CDR3 is TGTGCCAGCAGTGATTGGGGGGAAGGGGACGAGCAGTACTTC.

V and J are TRBV7-2 and TRBJ1-2; 9 bases align to TRBD1. CDR1 is SGHTA, CDR2 FQGNSA, per germline. V lost 7 bases and J lost 7; bases outside the gene matches: 13. This CDR3 has 15 amino acids. The CDR3, as DNA: TGTGCCAGCAACCGCCTGACAGGGGGATATGGTGGCTACACCTTC. As protein: CASNRLTGGYGGYTF.

This sequence joins TRBV30 and TRBJ1-1, with D perhaps matching TRBD1 (5 bases). Between the trimmed V and J ends, which lost 1 base and 0 bases, there was a span of 12 bases. Germline CDR1 is GTSNPN and CDR2 is SVGIG (reference sequence). The CDR3 contains 15 residues. CDR3 coding DNA: TGTGCCTGGAGTGGGGTGACAGTAATGAACACTGAAGCTTTCTTT. Protein: CAWSGVTVMNTEAFF.

This clone showed up just a few times. This rearrangement joins TRBV29-1 to TRBJ1-1; 7 nucleotides agree with TRBD1. The trim removed 6 bases at V and 1 base at J, leaving 8 bases unmatched. The CDR3 loop spans 14 amino acids. Germline values: CDR1 SQVTM, CDR2 ANQGSEA. The CDR3 spells CSVKTGPSNTEAFF. CDR3 nucleotides: TGCAGCGTGAAGACAGGGCCTTCGAACACTGAAGCTTTCTTT.

This rearrangement joins TRBV7-9 to TRBJ1-1; 7 bases line up with TRBD1. V lost 5 bases to trimming and J lost 10 bases; unmatched junction nucleotides: 10. The CDR3 contains 13 residues. Germline-derived CDR1 and CDR2 are SEHNR and FQNEAQ (reference sequence). The CDR3 here is CASSRTGEGAAFF. CDR3 DNA sequence: TGTGCCAGCAGCCGTACAGGGGAGGGTGCAGCTTTCTTT.

This clone was seen a handful of times. V usage is TRBV6-6 and J usage is TRBJ2-7; D tentatively reads TRBD1 or TRBD2 (5 bases each). Germline V gene data show CDR1 as MNHNY and CDR2 as SVGAGI (reference sequence). There are 15 residues in the CDR3. Trimming removed 7 bases at V and 6 bases at J, with 22 bases between. The CDR3 nucleotides read TGTGCCAGCACCCTAGACGGGGCAGTAGATGCCGAGCAGTACTTC. The encoded protein is CASTLDGAVDAEQYF.

The rearrangement links TRBV29-1 to TRBJ1-1; D uncertain. Germline V gene data show CDR1 as SQVTM and CDR2 as ANQGSEA. V shed 8 bases and J shed 3 bases, with 10 bases lying between them. This CDR3 contains 11 residues. CDR3 sequence: CSSNGHTEAFF. The CDR3 bases are TGCAGCTCCAATGGGCACACTGAAGCTTTCTTT.

CDR3 nucleotide sequence: TGTGCCAGTAGTACCAGACAGGGGAACTACGAGCAGTACTTC. Amino acid sequence: CASSTRQGNYEQYF. The rearrangement uses TRBV19 and TRBJ2-7; 8 nucleotides line up with TRBD1. V lost 4 bases and J lost 3; bases outside the gene matches: 5. Looked up from germline, CDR1 is LNHDA and CDR2 is SQIVND (reference sequence). CDR3 size: 14 residues.

The chain is built from TRBV30 and TRBJ1-1; D gene ambiguous. Trimming shortened V by 5 bases and J by 7 bases, and 8 bases separated the two germline ends. CDR1 and CDR2 (germline): GTSNPN, SVGIG (reference sequence). This CDR3 region has 10 residues. The CDR3 region has the DNA TGTGCCTGGGGTCGGTTTGAAGCTTTCTTT. Translated, it gives CAWGRFEAFF.

J is TRBJ1-2 and V is TRBV6-1; D gene uncertain. Deletions cut 0 bases from V and 5 bases from J, with 7 bases between. The germline CDR1 and CDR2 sequences are MNHNS and SASEGT. This CDR3 has 13 residues. The CDR3 loop reads CASSEAEGYGYTF. The CDR3, as DNA: TGTGCCAGCAGTGAAGCAGAGGGTTATGGCTACACCTTC.

CDR3 coding DNA: TGCAGCGTACTCACCGGGTGGTCCACTGAAGCTTTCTTT. Translating gives CSVLTGWSTEAFF. The genes are TRBV29-1 and TRBJ1-1, with unresolved D. This CDR3 is 13 amino acids long. The V end was cut by 6 bases, the J end by 4 bases, with 15 bases between. Germline V CDR1 and CDR2: SQVTM, ANQGSEA.

V usage is TRBV14 and J usage is TRBJ1-1; D is unclear. The germline V gene encodes CDR1 SGHDN and CDR2 FVKESK. This CDR3 contains 13 residues. V lost 4 bases and J lost 5, with 11 bases in between. CDR3 DNA sequence: TGTGCCAGCAGCCTTAGATTTTTGACTGAAGCTTTCTTT. Its protein is CASSLRFLTEAFF.

This clone appeared a few times. The V and J genes are TRBV9 and TRBJ1-6, with D possibly being TRBD1 (5 bases). V shed 2 bases and J shed 7 bases, with 13 bases lying between them. Germline V gene sequence: CDR1 SGDLS, CDR2 YYNGEE. The CDR3 covers 15 residues. The CDR3 DNA is TGTGCCAGCAGCGTTGGACCAGACAGAAATTCACCCCTCCACTTT. Translation: CASSVGPDRNSPLHF.

This clone has more than one count but fewer than ten. This chain joins TRBV29-1 and TRBJ1-1; D perhaps matches TRBD1 (6 bases). The CDR3 sequence is 12 residues long. The V gene lost 8 bases and the J gene lost 5 bases, with 15 bases spanning the gap. Germline V gene lookup returns CDR1 SQVTM and CDR2 ANQGSEA. The CDR3 region is CSTRDMETEAFF. CDR3 in DNA: TGCAGCACGAGGGACATGGAGACTGAAGCTTTCTTT.

The sample holds a few counts of this clone. This rearrangement joins TRBV7-3 to TRBJ2-6, with a possible D match to TRBD1 (6 bases). The CDR3 consists of 16 residues. Germline CDR1 and CDR2: SGHTA and FQGTGA. Trimming removed 4 bases at V and 0 bases at J, with 10 bases between. The CDR3 loop reads CASSSTGASGANVLTF. Here the CDR3 DNA reads TGTGCCAGCAGCTCGACAGGCGCCTCTGGGGCCAACGTCCTGACTTTC.

This clone was found a few times. The chain has TRBV19 and TRBJ2-3; D perhaps matches TRBD1 (6 bases). Germline loops: CDR1 LNHDA, CDR2 SQIVND (reference sequence). CDR3 size: 15 residues. Trimming took off 5 bases at V and 4 bases at J, with 16 bases between the two ends. CDR3 protein: CASSSFGQSADTQYF. In DNA, the CDR3 is TGTGCCAGTAGTTCATTCGGACAGTCGGCAGATACGCAGTATTTT.

With regard to this clone: At the DNA level, this CDR3 is encoded by other sequences in the same sample as well. The chain recombines TRBV5-1 with TRBJ2-5, with D possibly called TRBD1 or TRBD2 (6 bases each). The CDR3 consists of 13 residues. Trimming took 0 bases from V and 5 from J, leaving 8 bases between them. Germline values: CDR1 SGHRS, CDR2 YFSETQ. The CDR3 spells CASSLVGGETQYF. The CDR3 DNA sequence: TGCGCCAGCAGCTTGGTGGGGGGCGAGACCCAGTACTTC.

The chain has TRBV4-1 and TRBJ1-1; tentative D call: TRBD1 (6 bases). Germline CDR1 MGHRA, CDR2 YSYEKL. This CDR3 contains 13 residues. The V end was cut by 8 bases, the J end by 6 bases, with 16 bases between. The DNA for the CDR3 is TGCGCCAGCCAAGGGCAGGGGTACGCTGAAGCTTTCTTT. It encodes CASQGQGYAEAFF.

A few counts support this clone. The gene calls are TRBV7-6 and TRBJ2-1; a possible D gene is TRBD1 (5 bases). Germline-derived CDR1 and CDR2 are SGHVS and FNYEAQ. This CDR3 has 13 amino acids. V was pared by 2 bases and J by 7 bases, with 9 bases between. In DNA form, the CDR3 reads TGTGCCAGCAGCTTATTAGGGGATAATGAGCAGTTCTTC. Protein: CASSLLGDNEQFF.

This sequence joins TRBV19 and TRBJ1-1; no reliable D call. Trimming cost V 2 bases and J 7 bases, with 11 bases left between them. In germline, CDR1 is LNHDA, CDR2 SQIVND (reference sequence). The CDR3 sequence is 13 residues long. The CDR3 DNA reads as TGTGCCAGTAGTATAACGCCCCGTGGTGAAGCTTTCTTT. Protein sequence: CASSITPRGEAFF.